What follows is one TCR beta chain and its context. The source of the sample is a study of blood T cell repertoires in COVID-19. Study information: The samples span acute and convalescent COVID-19 from the United States, Italy and Spain.

Assay: immunoSEQ multiplex PCR; the TCRdb copy retains only in-frame clones and omits some. This table has roughly 400,000 clones, around 87% appearing once. Those enrolled, adults aged about 18 to 89 years, came from 24 US areas. Recovery among Cohort 3 donors was established by two negative PCRs, clearance, or symptom resolution. The V end was cut by 6 bases, the J end by 1 base, with 10 bases between. CDR3 length equals 15 residues. Germline V gives CDR1 MNHEY, CDR2 SVGAGI. The chain joins TRBV6-5 to TRBJ2-6; D is possibly TRBD1 (5 bases). The TCR originated in a man aged 25 to 40 who had recovered from COVID-19. The sample comprised PBMCs or T cells enriched from blood (not recorded which). The CDR3, as DNA: TGTGCCAGCAGCCAAGCAGGGTCTGGGGCCAACGTCCTGACTTTC. Translation gives CASSQAGSGANVLTF.